This paragraph reports one T cell receptor (beta chain). V was clipped by 2 bases and J by 7 bases, with 14 bases between them. The V gene's germline CDR1 is MNHGY and CDR2 SAAAGT. The CDR3 is made up of 14 amino acids. Sequenced by immunoSEQ multiplex PCR; TCRdb stores in-frame clones only, minus some. Among some 22,000 clones, around 25% were seen once, and the ten largest hold about 6.7%. The data stem from a study of sequential checkpoint blockade in melanoma. Treatment of the sample: randomized to nivolumab then ipilimumab (arm A) or the reverse (arm B). This sequence joins TRBV6-8 and TRBJ1-1, with D uncertain. This specimen was tumor tissue (inferred from file names), taken from a patient given nivolumab and ipilimumab in sequence. This receptor was taken from a human donor with melanoma. The CDR3 DNA reads TGTGCCAGCAGTTACGCTTCCCAAAAAGTTGAAGCTTTCTTT. Translation: CASSYASQKVEAFF.